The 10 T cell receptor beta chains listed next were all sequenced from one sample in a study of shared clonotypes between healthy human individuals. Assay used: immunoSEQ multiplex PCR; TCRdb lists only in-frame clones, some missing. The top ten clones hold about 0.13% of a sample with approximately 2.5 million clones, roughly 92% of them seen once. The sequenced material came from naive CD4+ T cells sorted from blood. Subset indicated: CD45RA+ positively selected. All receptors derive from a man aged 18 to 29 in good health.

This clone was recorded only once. The CDR3 DNA sequence: TGTGCCAGTAGGGGCCGGGGGACAGATCTAAACTATGGCTACACCTTC. Amino acid sequence: CASRGRGTDLNYGYTF. The J gene is TRBJ1-2, the V gene TRBV19; TRBD1 matches 7 bases. The CDR3 is made up of 16 amino acids. Germline loops: CDR1 LNHDA, CDR2 SQIVND (reference sequence). J gave up 2 bases and V 6 bases, and 12 bases lay outside the gene matches.

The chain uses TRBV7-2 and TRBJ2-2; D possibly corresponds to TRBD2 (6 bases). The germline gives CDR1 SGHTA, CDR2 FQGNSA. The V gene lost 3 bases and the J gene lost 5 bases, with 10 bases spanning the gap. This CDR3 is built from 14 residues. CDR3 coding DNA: TGTGCCAGCAGCTTGACTAGAGGTACCGGGGAGCTGTTTTTT. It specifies CASSLTRGTGELFF.

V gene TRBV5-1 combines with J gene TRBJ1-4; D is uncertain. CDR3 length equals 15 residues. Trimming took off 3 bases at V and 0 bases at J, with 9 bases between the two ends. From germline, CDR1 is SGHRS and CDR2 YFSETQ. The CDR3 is CASSSNTATNEKLFF. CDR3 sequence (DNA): TGCGCCAGCAGCTCGAACACAGCAACTAATGAAAAACTGTTTTTT.

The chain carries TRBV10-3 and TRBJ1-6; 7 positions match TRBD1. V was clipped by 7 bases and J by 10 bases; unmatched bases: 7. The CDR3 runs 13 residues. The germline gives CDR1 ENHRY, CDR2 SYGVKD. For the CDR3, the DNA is TGTGCCATCAACCCAACAGGGGACTCACCCCTCCACTTT. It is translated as CAINPTGDSPLHF.

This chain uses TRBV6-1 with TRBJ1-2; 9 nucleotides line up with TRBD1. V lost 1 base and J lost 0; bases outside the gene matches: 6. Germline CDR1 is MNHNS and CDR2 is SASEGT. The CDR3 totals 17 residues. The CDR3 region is CASSEVFGQGSNYGYTF. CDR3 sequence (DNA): TGTGCCAGCAGTGAAGTGTTTGGACAGGGGTCTAACTATGGCTACACCTTC.

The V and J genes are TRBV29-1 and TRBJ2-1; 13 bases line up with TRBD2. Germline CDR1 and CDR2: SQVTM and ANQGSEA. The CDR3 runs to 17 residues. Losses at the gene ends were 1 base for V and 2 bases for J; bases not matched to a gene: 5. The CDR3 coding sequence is TGCAGCGTTGAAGGGACTAGCGGGAGCATAGCCTACAATGAGCAGTTCTTC. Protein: CSVEGTSGSIAYNEQFF.

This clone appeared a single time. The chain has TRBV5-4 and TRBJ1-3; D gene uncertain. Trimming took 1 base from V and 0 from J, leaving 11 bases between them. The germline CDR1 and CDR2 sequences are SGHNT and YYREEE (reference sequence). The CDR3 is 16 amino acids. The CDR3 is CASSLLENDSGNTIYF. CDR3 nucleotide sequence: TGTGCCAGCAGCTTGTTAGAGAATGACTCTGGAAACACCATATATTTT.

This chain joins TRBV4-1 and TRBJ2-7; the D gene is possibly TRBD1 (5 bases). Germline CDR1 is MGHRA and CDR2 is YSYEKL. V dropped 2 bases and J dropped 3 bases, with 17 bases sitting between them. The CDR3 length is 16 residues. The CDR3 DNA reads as TGCGCCAGCAGCCAAACTATCTCCGACAGCTTCTACGAGCAGTACTTC. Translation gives CASSQTISDSFYEQYF.

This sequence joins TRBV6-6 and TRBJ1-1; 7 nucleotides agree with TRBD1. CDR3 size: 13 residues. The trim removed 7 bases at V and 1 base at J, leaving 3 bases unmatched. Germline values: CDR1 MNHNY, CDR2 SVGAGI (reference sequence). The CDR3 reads CASTGGSNTEAFF. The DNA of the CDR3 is TGTGCCAGCACAGGGGGATCGAACACTGAAGCTTTCTTT.

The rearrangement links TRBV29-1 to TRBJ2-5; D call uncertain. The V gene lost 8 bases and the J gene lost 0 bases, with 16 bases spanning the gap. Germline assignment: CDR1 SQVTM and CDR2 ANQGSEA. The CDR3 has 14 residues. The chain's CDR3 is CSCRLDTYQETQYF. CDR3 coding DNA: TGCAGCTGTCGTCTCGATACGTACCAAGAGACCCAGTACTTC.